This T cell receptor beta chain was recovered during a study of blood T cells in healthy people across ages. On the study more broadly: Researchers report that template switching captured about one barcoded beta molecule per two T cells.

It was with a sample-barcoded 5' primer and a J-beta primer mix that a second PCR of about 6 to 12 cycles was run. TCRdb called the 5' RACE reads again in MiXCR, with one record for every CDR3 protein. Of some 1.4 million distinct CDR3 sequences in the sample, 35% to 45% were seen once. Germline CDR1 SNHLY, CDR2 FYNNEI. There are 17 residues in the CDR3. V gave up 7 bases and J gave up 7 bases, with 27 bases separating them. The individuals who served as donors were healthy Caucasians living in Russia, aged about 6 to 90. The sequence was obtained from a woman aged 18-29 years in good health. The sample was blood. The V and J genes are TRBV2 and TRBJ2-3; tentatively, D is TRBD1 (5 bases). CDR3 region: CASNVAKTFAGKNTQYF. CDR3 sequence (DNA): TGTGCCAGCAATGTGGCCAAAACCTTTGCAGGGAAGAATACGCAGTATTTT.